These 11 T cell receptor beta chains were all obtained from the same sample, sequenced in a study of siplizumab effects on memory and regulatory T cells. The data were produced by immunoSEQ multiplex PCR, yet TCRdb's version contains in-frame clones alone and is incomplete. The sample lists roughly 56,000 clones, around 98% seen once, with 0.95% to 1.4% in the top ten. The specimen sequenced was naive CD8+ T cells sorted from blood. The receptor source for this set is a human donor in good health.

The chain has TRBV11-1 and TRBJ2-1; 7 bases map to TRBD2. The CDR3 covers 15 residues. The J segment lost 6 bases and the V segment lost 5 bases, leaving 10 bases of the junction unmatched. CDR1 is SGHAT and CDR2 is FQDESV in the germline V gene (reference sequence). The CDR3 reads CASSPGAGAANEQFF. The CDR3 DNA reads as TGTGCCAGCAGCCCAGGTGCGGGAGCGGCCAATGAGCAGTTCTTC.

The chain combines TRBV25-1 with TRBJ1-2; no firm D call. Germline V gene lookup returns CDR1 MGHDK and CDR2 SYGVNS. V dropped 7 bases and J dropped 7 bases, with 10 bases sitting between them. This CDR3 has 11 residues. CDR3 DNA sequence: TGTGCCAGCACGGGGATCGGTGGCTACACCTTC. Translating gives CASTGIGGYTF.

This chain uses TRBV10-3 with TRBJ2-6, with no clear D. The CDR3 runs to 16 residues. Germline CDR1 reads ENHRY; CDR2 reads SYGVKD. Trimming took off 0 bases at V and 0 bases at J, with 6 bases between the two ends. The CDR3 loop reads CAISESIGSGANVLTF. Here the CDR3 DNA reads TGTGCCATCAGTGAGTCGATAGGCTCTGGGGCCAACGTCCTGACTTTC.

The CDR3 DNA is TGTGCCTGGAGTGTTTGGAATGAAGCCGCCACCGGGGAGCTGTTTTTT. It encodes CAWSVWNEAATGELFF. The chain is built from TRBV30 and TRBJ2-2; D gene uncertain. The CDR3 spans 16 residues. The V gene lost 0 bases and the J gene lost 4 bases, with 15 bases spanning the gap. CDR1 is GTSNPN, CDR2 SVGIG, per germline (reference sequence). Supplemented by reference TRBV30 and TRBJ2-2, the full variable domain reads SQTIHQWPATLVQPVGSPLSLECTVEGTSNPNLYWYRQAAGRGLQLLFYSVGIGQISSEVPQNLSASRPQDRQFILSSKKLLLSDSGFYLCAWSVWNEAATGELFFGEGSRLTVL.

This clone has a single count. The chain is built from TRBV7-9 and TRBJ1-1; D unclear. The V end was cut by 3 bases, the J end by 3 bases, with 5 bases between. From germline, CDR1 is SEHNR and CDR2 FQNEAQ (reference sequence). The CDR3 has 12 residues. CDR3 sequence: CASSLSDTEAFF. DNA of the CDR3: TGTGCCAGCAGCTTGTCGGACACTGAAGCTTTCTTT.

The chain has TRBV4-1 and TRBJ1-1, with TRBD1 as a possible D gene (6 bases). This CDR3 has 14 amino acids. Germline V gene data show CDR1 as MGHRA and CDR2 as YSYEKL. Deletions cut 4 bases from V and 1 base from J, with 10 bases between. The DNA of the CDR3 is TGCGCCAGCAGCCTCAGGGACACGAACACTGAAGCTTTCTTT. This encodes CASSLRDTNTEAFF.

This chain uses TRBV5-6 with TRBJ2-1; 8 bases are a match to TRBD2. The junction had 3 bases not matched to a gene; V was cut back by 0 bases and J by 4 bases. Germline-derived CDR1 and CDR2 are SGHDT and YYEEEE. The CDR3 contains 15 residues. CDR3 residues: CASSLGSGSYNEQFF. The CDR3 DNA reads TGTGCCAGCAGCTTGGGGAGCGGGAGTTACAATGAGCAGTTCTTC.

The rearrangement joins TRBV7-9 to TRBJ2-2; D remains unclear. V was shortened by 7 bases and J by 4 bases, with 4 bases between the two germline ends. The CDR3 extends over 11 amino acids. The germline V gene has CDR1 SEHNR and CDR2 FQNEAQ (reference sequence). CDR3 DNA: TGTGCCAGCACCTCCACCGGGGAGCTGTTTTTT. Amino acids: CASTSTGELFF.

CDR3 nucleotides: TGTGCCAGCAGTTTATTCAAGAACACTGAAGCTTTCTTT. Translated: CASSLFKNTEAFF. The V and J genes are TRBV27 and TRBJ1-1; D not certain. Germline V lookup: CDR1 MNHEY, CDR2 SMNVEV (reference sequence). This CDR3 contains 13 residues. V lost 1 base and J lost 1, with 4 bases in between.

The chain couples TRBV19 to TRBJ1-1; possible D gene TRBD1, 6 bases. In germline, CDR1 is LNHDA, CDR2 SQIVND (reference sequence). Trimming took 3 bases from V and 4 from J, leaving 9 bases between them. CDR3 size: 13 residues. As DNA, the CDR3 is TGTGCCAGTAGTATGTTAGGGGGCACTGAAGCTTTCTTT. Amino acid sequence: CASSMLGGTEAFF.

The chain carries TRBV4-3 and TRBJ2-5; TRBD1 might be the D (6 bases). The CDR3 contains 13 residues. Trimming removed 5 bases from V and 1 base from J, with 8 bases in between. CDR1 and CDR2 from the germline V gene are LGHNA and YSLEER. The chain's CDR3 is CASSSDSQETQYF. The CDR3 coding sequence is TGCGCCAGCAGCTCGGACAGCCAAGAGACCCAGTACTTC.